This record covers a single T cell receptor beta chain. Its antigen remains unidentified. This sample stems from a study of cytomegalovirus exposure and HLA in healthy donors. Across the study: Genotyping showed 81% of hundreds of donors falling in the Caucasian-associated ancestry cluster.

Study-wide points: In a later analysis, V- and J-gene trimming of beta chains associated with a DCLRE1C missense variant, replicated independently. The analysis excluded some indistinguishable V segments, including TRBV6-2 and TRBV6-3. A later analysis showed HLA-associated TCR beta chains outstripping equally common others in clonal expansion.

The PCR contained 60 Vbeta and 13 Jbeta primers. Data came from immunoSEQ multiplex PCR; TCRdb stores just in-frame clones and leaves some out. The sample has approximately 180,000 clones; the top ten hold under 6.5%. Trimming at V came to 5 bases and at J to 6 bases, leaving 9 bases not matched to a gene. Germline CDR1 and CDR2: ENHRY and SYGVKD. The CDR3 sequence is 14 residues long. The V gene is TRBV10-3, the J gene TRBJ1-1, with 7 bases fitting TRBD1. Sequencing used PBMCs. The TCR was taken from a young man in good health and CMV-seronegative. CDR3 bases: TGTGCCATCAGTAACCGGGACAGTGAGCCTGAAGCTTTCTTT. As protein: CAISNRDSEPEAFF.